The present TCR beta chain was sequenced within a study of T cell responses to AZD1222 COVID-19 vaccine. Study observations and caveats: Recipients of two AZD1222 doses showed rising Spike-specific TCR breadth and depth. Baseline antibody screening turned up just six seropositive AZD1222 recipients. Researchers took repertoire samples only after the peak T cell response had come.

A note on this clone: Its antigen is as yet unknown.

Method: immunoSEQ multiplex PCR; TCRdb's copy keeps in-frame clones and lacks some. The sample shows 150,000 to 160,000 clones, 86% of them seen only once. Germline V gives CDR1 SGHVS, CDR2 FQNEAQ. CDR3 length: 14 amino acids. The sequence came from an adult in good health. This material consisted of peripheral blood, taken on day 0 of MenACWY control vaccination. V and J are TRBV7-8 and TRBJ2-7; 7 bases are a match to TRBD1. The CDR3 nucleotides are TGTGCCAGCAGCGTCAGACAGGGTCTCTACGAGCAGTGCGTC. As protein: CASSVRQGLYEQCV.